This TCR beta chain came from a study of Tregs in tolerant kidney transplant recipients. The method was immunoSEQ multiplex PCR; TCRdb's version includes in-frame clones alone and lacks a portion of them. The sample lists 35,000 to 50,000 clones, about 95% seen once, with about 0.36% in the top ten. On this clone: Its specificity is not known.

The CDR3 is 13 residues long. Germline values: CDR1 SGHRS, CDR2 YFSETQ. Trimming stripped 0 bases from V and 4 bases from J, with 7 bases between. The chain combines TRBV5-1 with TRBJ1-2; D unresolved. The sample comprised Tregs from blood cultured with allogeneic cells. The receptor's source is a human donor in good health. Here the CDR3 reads CASSLEGGYGYTF. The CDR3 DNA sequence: TGCGCCAGCAGCTTGGAAGGTGGCTATGGCTACACCTTC.